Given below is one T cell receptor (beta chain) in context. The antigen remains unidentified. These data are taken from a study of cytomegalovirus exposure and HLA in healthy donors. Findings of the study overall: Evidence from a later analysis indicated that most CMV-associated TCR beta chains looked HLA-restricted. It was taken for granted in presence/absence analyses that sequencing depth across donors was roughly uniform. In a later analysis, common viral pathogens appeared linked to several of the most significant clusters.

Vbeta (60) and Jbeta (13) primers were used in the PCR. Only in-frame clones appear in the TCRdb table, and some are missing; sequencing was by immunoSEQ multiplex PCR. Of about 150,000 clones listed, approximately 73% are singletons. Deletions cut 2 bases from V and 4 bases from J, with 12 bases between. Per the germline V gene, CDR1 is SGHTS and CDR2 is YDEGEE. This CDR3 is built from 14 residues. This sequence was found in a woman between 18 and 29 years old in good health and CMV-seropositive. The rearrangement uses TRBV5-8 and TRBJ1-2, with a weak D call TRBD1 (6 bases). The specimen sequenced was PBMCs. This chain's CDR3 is CASSLAGEVYGYTF. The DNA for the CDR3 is TGTGCCAGCAGCTTAGCAGGGGAAGTCTATGGCTACACCTTC.